A selection of T cell receptor beta chains follows, all from one sample in a study of T cell responses to AZD1222 COVID-19 vaccine. This table comes from immunoSEQ multiplex PCR, and its TCRdb copy is limited to in-frame clones, with some not included. This sample has roughly 150,000 clones, with approximately 91% found just once. Sequenced material: peripheral blood, taken 28 days after the second AZD1222 dose. These receptors were taken from an adult who received the AZD1222 COVID-19 vaccine. CDR3s include the opening cysteine and the closing phenylalanine or tryptophan. Each record gives: D gene, J gene, clone size, V gene, CDR3 DNA, CDR3 protein. The D gene is left open where the match is weak. Size is omitted from some rows. Given values are once, few, many or a class for expanded clones.

d_gene: TRBD2
j_gene: TRBJ2-1
abundance: .
v_gene: TRBV4-2
CDR3nt: TGTGCCAGCAGCCAAGAACTAGCGGGAGAGGAGCAGTTCTTC
CDR3aa: CASSQELAGEEQFF

d_gene: .
j_gene: TRBJ2-7
abundance: .
v_gene: TRBV27
CDR3nt: TGTGCCAGCAGTTTAGTTCCTAGTCAATCTCCCTACGAGCAGTACTTC
CDR3aa: CASSLVPSQSPYEQYF

d_gene: TRBD1
j_gene: TRBJ1-4
abundance: .
v_gene: TRBV5-4
CDR3nt: TGTGCCAGCAGCTTGATGGGACAGGGGCTCCATTTT
CDR3aa: CASSLMGQGLHF

d_gene: TRBD1
j_gene: TRBJ2-2
abundance: once
v_gene: TRBV19
CDR3nt: TGTGCCAGTAGTTTAAGACGCGACAGGGGGCTGCCCGGGGAGCTGTTTTTT
CDR3aa: CASSLRRDRGLPGELFF

d_gene: .
j_gene: TRBJ1-3
abundance: .
v_gene: TRBV7-9
CDR3nt: TGTGCCAGCAGCTCGGAGGGGTCTGGAAACACCATATATTTT
CDR3aa: CASSSEGSGNTIYF

d_gene: .
j_gene: TRBJ1-2
abundance: .
v_gene: TRBV27
CDR3nt: TGTGCCAGCAGTTTATCCTGGGGCAGAGACTATGGCTACACCTTC
CDR3aa: CASSLSWGRDYGYTF

d_gene: TRBD2
j_gene: TRBJ2-7
abundance: .
v_gene: TRBV5-1
CDR3nt: TGCGCCAGCAGCTTGGGATGGGATAGCGGGAGCTGGAACGAGCAGTACTTC
CDR3aa: CASSLGWDSGSWNEQYF

d_gene: .
j_gene: TRBJ2-7
abundance: .
v_gene: TRBV27
CDR3nt: TGTGCCTGCCCAGGGGCGAGTTCCCCTGGGCGCGAGCAGTACTTC
CDR3aa: CACPGASSPGREQYF

d_gene: TRBD1
j_gene: TRBJ1-1
abundance: .
v_gene: TRBV6-2/TRBV6-3
CDR3nt: TGTGCCAGCAGCCCTAGGACAGGGGGCTTTTTGGTGAACACTGAAGCTTTCTTT
CDR3aa: CASSPRTGGFLVNTEAFF

d_gene: .
j_gene: TRBJ1-1
abundance: once
v_gene: TRBV10-2
CDR3nt: TGCGCCAGCCGAGGGGTGAACACTGAAGCTTTCTTT
CDR3aa: CASRGVNTEAFF

d_gene: TRBD1
j_gene: TRBJ2-7
abundance: .
v_gene: TRBV27
CDR3nt: TGTGCCAGCACCCCCTTGGGACAGATCTGCAAGTACTTC
CDR3aa: CASTPLGQICKYF

d_gene: .
j_gene: TRBJ1-5
abundance: once
v_gene: TRBV7-9
CDR3nt: TGTGCCAGCAGCCGGGGCCCGAGGCAGGGCAATCAGCCCCAGCATTTT
CDR3aa: CASSRGPRQGNQPQHF

d_gene: TRBD2
j_gene: TRBJ2-2
abundance: .
v_gene: TRBV27
CDR3nt: TGTGCCCGACAAAAAGGACTAGCGGGACCGAACACCGGGGAGCTGTTTTTT
CDR3aa: CARQKGLAGPNTGELFF

d_gene: TRBD1
j_gene: TRBJ1-1
abundance: .
v_gene: TRBV7-3
CDR3nt: TGTGCCAGCAGCTTAATGGGACAGGGGTCGGAAGCTTTCTTT
CDR3aa: CASSLMGQGSEAFF

d_gene: .
j_gene: TRBJ2-5
abundance: .
v_gene: TRBV27
CDR3nt: TGTGCCAGCACCAAACACGACCAAGAGACCCAGTACTTC
CDR3aa: CASTKHDQETQYF

d_gene: .
j_gene: TRBJ2-5
abundance: .
v_gene: TRBV7-8
CDR3nt: TGTGCCAGCAGCTTAGGCAACCAAGAGACCCAGTACTTC
CDR3aa: CASSLGNQETQYF

d_gene: .
j_gene: TRBJ1-1
abundance: .
v_gene: TRBV6-2/TRBV6-3
CDR3nt: TGTGCCAGCAGTTACGGCACCAGGGCAGCCACAGTGAACACTGAAGCTTTCTTT
CDR3aa: CASSYGTRAATVNTEAFF

d_gene: .
j_gene: TRBJ2-7
abundance: .
v_gene: TRBV21-1
CDR3nt: TGTGCCAGCAGGAACGCTCCCGGGACAGGGGGCTCCTACGAGCAGTACTTC
CDR3aa: CASRNAPGTGGSYEQYF

d_gene: .
j_gene: TRBJ2-1
abundance: .
v_gene: TRBV9
CDR3nt: TGTGCCAGCAGCGTAGGGCGGGGTAACAATGAGCAGTTCTTC
CDR3aa: CASSVGRGNNEQFF

d_gene: TRBD1
j_gene: TRBJ1-2
abundance: .
v_gene: TRBV12-3/TRBV12-4
CDR3nt: TGTGCCAGCAGCGGGACAGCCTATGGCTACACCTTC
CDR3aa: CASSGTAYGYTF

d_gene: TRBD1
j_gene: TRBJ1-6
abundance: .
v_gene: TRBV5-1
CDR3nt: TGCGCCAGCAGCCCCCAGGGACAGGGAATTGATAATTCACCCCTCCACTTT
CDR3aa: CASSPQGQGIDNSPLHF

d_gene: TRBD2
j_gene: TRBJ2-7
abundance: .
v_gene: TRBV6-5
CDR3nt: TGTGCCAGCACAGGACTAGCGGGAGGACGCGAGCAGTACTTC
CDR3aa: CASTGLAGGREQYF

d_gene: TRBD1
j_gene: TRBJ1-1
abundance: .
v_gene: TRBV7-8
CDR3nt: TGTGCCAGCAGCACCACAAGGGGGCTAACTGAAGCTTTCTTT
CDR3aa: CASSTTRGLTEAFF

d_gene: TRBD1
j_gene: TRBJ2-2
abundance: .
v_gene: TRBV5-1
CDR3nt: TGCGCCAGCACCCTGGGACAGTTGAACACCGGGGAGCTGTTTTTT
CDR3aa: CASTLGQLNTGELFF

d_gene: .
j_gene: TRBJ1-1
abundance: once
v_gene: TRBV20-1
CDR3nt: TGCAGAGCCAGGGACACTGAAGCTTTCTTT
CDR3aa: CRARDTEAFF

d_gene: .
j_gene: TRBJ2-3
abundance: .
v_gene: TRBV23-1
CDR3nt: TGCGCCAGCAGTCAATGGAGGGGCGTCCGTCCGAGCACAGATACGCAGTATTTT
CDR3aa: CASSQWRGVRPSTDTQYF

d_gene: .
j_gene: TRBJ2-5
abundance: .
v_gene: TRBV5-1
CDR3nt: TGCGCCAGCAGGGTCAGGCCCCTTCTCCAAGAGACCCAGTACTTC
CDR3aa: CASRVRPLLQETQYF

d_gene: .
j_gene: TRBJ1-1
abundance: .
v_gene: TRBV27
CDR3nt: TGTGCCAGCAATCCAACAACTAGGGGAGGGTACACTGAAGCTTTCTTT
CDR3aa: CASNPTTRGGYTEAFF

d_gene: .
j_gene: TRBJ1-6
abundance: .
v_gene: TRBV5-1
CDR3nt: TGCGCCAGCAGCTTGGCAGGGCGCTCACCCCTCCACTTT
CDR3aa: CASSLAGRSPLHF

d_gene: TRBD2
j_gene: TRBJ2-7
abundance: once
v_gene: TRBV15
CDR3nt: TGTGCCACCAGCCCGAGGACTAGCGGCTCCTACGAGCAGTACTTC
CDR3aa: CATSPRTSGSYEQYF

d_gene: TRBD1
j_gene: TRBJ1-1
abundance: once
v_gene: TRBV9
CDR3nt: TGTGCCAGCAGCGTAGTAGACAGGGCGTACACTGAAGCTTTCTTT
CDR3aa: CASSVVDRAYTEAFF

d_gene: .
j_gene: TRBJ2-7
abundance: once
v_gene: TRBV11-2
CDR3nt: TGTGCCAGCAGCCTCCGGGACTCCTACGAGCAGTACTTC
CDR3aa: CASSLRDSYEQYF

d_gene: .
j_gene: TRBJ2-1
abundance: .
v_gene: TRBV19
CDR3nt: TGTGCCAGTAGTGCACGGGGACCTTACAATGAGCAGTTCTTC
CDR3aa: CASSARGPYNEQFF

d_gene: .
j_gene: TRBJ2-7
abundance: .
v_gene: TRBV5-3
CDR3nt: TGTGCCAGAAGCATAGCTCTACTCCCGTCCTACGAGCAGTACTTC
CDR3aa: CARSIALLPSYEQYF

d_gene: TRBD2
j_gene: TRBJ2-1
abundance: once
v_gene: TRBV4-1
CDR3nt: TGCGCCAGCAGCCAAGAGAGCGGGGGGCCAAATGAGCAGTTCTTC
CDR3aa: CASSQESGGPNEQFF

d_gene: .
j_gene: TRBJ1-5
abundance: .
v_gene: TRBV7-6
CDR3nt: TGTGCCAGCAGCTTAGGGGAAAGGGATTTCGGGCTAGCGTGGAATCAGCCCCAGCATTTT
CDR3aa: CASSLGERDFGLAWNQPQHF

d_gene: .
j_gene: TRBJ2-5
abundance: .
v_gene: TRBV18
CDR3nt: TGTGCCAGCTCTCTCAACCAGGGGTCCCAAGAGACCCAGTACTTC
CDR3aa: CASSLNQGSQETQYF

d_gene: .
j_gene: TRBJ1-5
abundance: .
v_gene: TRBV19
CDR3nt: TGTGCCAGTAGCACGGATAGCAATCAGCCCCAGCATTTT
CDR3aa: CASSTDSNQPQHF

d_gene: .
j_gene: TRBJ1-5
abundance: .
v_gene: TRBV5-1
CDR3nt: TGCGCCAGCAGCCAAACGGGAGATAGCAATCAGCCCCAGCATTTT
CDR3aa: CASSQTGDSNQPQHF

d_gene: .
j_gene: TRBJ1-4
abundance: .
v_gene: TRBV15
CDR3nt: TGTGCCACCGCTCCTCCAGGGCGGGACCGTTCAGAAAAACTGTTTTTT
CDR3aa: CATAPPGRDRSEKLFF

d_gene: .
j_gene: TRBJ2-7
abundance: .
v_gene: TRBV4-1
CDR3nt: TGCGCCAGCAGCCAAGGTGATTGGGGCGAGGAGCAGTACTTC
CDR3aa: CASSQGDWGEEQYF

d_gene: TRBD1
j_gene: TRBJ2-7
abundance: .
v_gene: TRBV6-1
CDR3nt: TGTGCCAGCAGTGAATGGCTGGGGCAGGGGGCGCTTCCCGAGCAGTACTTC
CDR3aa: CASSEWLGQGALPEQYF

d_gene: TRBD1
j_gene: TRBJ1-3
abundance: .
v_gene: TRBV7-9
CDR3nt: TGTGCCAGCAGCCCCGGTCTTGGGACAGGGGCTGGAAACACCATATATTTT
CDR3aa: CASSPGLGTGAGNTIYF

d_gene: .
j_gene: TRBJ1-1
abundance: .
v_gene: TRBV9
CDR3nt: TGTGCCAGCAGCGTAGGAGGGGTTAACACTGAAGCTTTCTTT
CDR3aa: CASSVGGVNTEAFF

d_gene: .
j_gene: TRBJ2-1
abundance: .
v_gene: TRBV9
CDR3nt: TGTGCCAGCAGCGTAGATATTTTCCCAACAAGCTCCTACAATGAGCAGTTCTTC
CDR3aa: CASSVDIFPTSSYNEQFF

d_gene: .
j_gene: TRBJ2-5
abundance: .
v_gene: TRBV18
CDR3nt: TGTGCCAGCTCACCCTCGGTTGTTATAAAGACCCAGTACTTC
CDR3aa: CASSPSVVIKTQYF

d_gene: .
j_gene: TRBJ1-2
abundance: once
v_gene: TRBV3-1/TRBV3-2
CDR3nt: TGTGCCAGCAGCCAAGTCACAGGGCCCCTTAACTATGGCTACACCTTC
CDR3aa: CASSQVTGPLNYGYTF

d_gene: TRBD1
j_gene: TRBJ2-7
abundance: .
v_gene: TRBV7-8
CDR3nt: TGTGCCAGCAGCTTAGGGGGACAGGGGGCCTATGAGCAGTACTTC
CDR3aa: CASSLGGQGAYEQYF

d_gene: TRBD1
j_gene: TRBJ2-2
abundance: .
v_gene: TRBV24-1
CDR3nt: TGTGCCACCAAATCCGGGACAGGTTACACCGGGGAGCTGTTTTTT
CDR3aa: CATKSGTGYTGELFF

d_gene: TRBD2
j_gene: TRBJ2-1
abundance: .
v_gene: TRBV9
CDR3nt: TGTGCCAGCACGAGAGCGGGAGAGCCCTACAATGAGCAGTTCTTC
CDR3aa: CASTRAGEPYNEQFF

d_gene: .
j_gene: TRBJ1-4
abundance: few
v_gene: TRBV14
CDR3nt: TGTGCCAGCAGCCAAGTTACGGGCTCAACTAATGAAAAACTGTTTTTT
CDR3aa: CASSQVTGSTNEKLFF

d_gene: .
j_gene: TRBJ2-5
abundance: .
v_gene: TRBV24-1
CDR3nt: TGTGCCACCAGTGATCCCGCGGCAGGGCCCTTCCAAGAGACCCAGTACTTC
CDR3aa: CATSDPAAGPFQETQYF

d_gene: .
j_gene: TRBJ1-1
abundance: .
v_gene: TRBV5-4
CDR3nt: TGTGCCAGCAGCTTAGGGGGGTGGGGTCAGAACACTGAAGCTTTCTTT
CDR3aa: CASSLGGWGQNTEAFF

d_gene: .
j_gene: TRBJ1-5
abundance: .
v_gene: TRBV3-1/TRBV3-2
CDR3nt: TGTGCCAGCAGCCAAGACAGCAGCAATCAGCCCCAGCATTTT
CDR3aa: CASSQDSSNQPQHF